This TCR beta chain was identified during a study of CD8+ T cells in alopecia areata. Study in general: Tofacitinib administration to treated patients was oral, at 5 to 10 mg twice daily. Patients remained on tofacitinib for 6 to 18 months and then went 6 months without it.

Researchers gathered lesional scalp punch biopsies and peripheral blood from patients with alopecia areata. Sequencing templates came from extracted RNA that was reverse transcribed into cDNA. TCRdb's table, derived via immunoSEQ multiplex PCR, lists solely in-frame clones and lacks some. The repertoire holds about 150,000 clones, with 80% to 90% as singletons. The germline V and J ends were trimmed by 5 bases and 4 bases, with 9 bases remaining between them. The germline CDR1 and CDR2 sequences are LNHNV and YYDKDF (reference sequence). The CDR3 totals 13 residues. This chain connects TRBV15 to TRBJ2-1; D is ambiguous. The source of this sequence is a human donor with alopecia areata. The specimen comprised CD8+ T cells sorted from blood, sampled at week 0. The CDR3 nucleotides read TGTGCCACCAGCCCATCAACGTACAATGAGCAGTTCTTC. This sequence encodes CATSPSTYNEQFF.